This entry lists 19 T cell receptor beta chains sequenced from one sample in a study of beta chain features in type 1 diabetes. Study results and caveats: TCRB CDR3s were moderately but significantly shorter in Type 1 diabetes patients in all four CD4+ subsets.

No antigens are known for them. cDNA synthesis used the whole RNA isolate, giving expressed TCRB sequences. Using immunoSEQ multiplex PCR, the repertoire was profiled, and TCRdb retains in-frame clones only, with some absent. The sample lists about 150,000 clones; roughly 10% were seen once. The source material was central memory CD4+ T cells from blood. The receptors stem from a woman in her 30s with type 1 diabetes.

The V call is TRBV5-1, the J call TRBJ2-7; no clear D gene. V was pared by 1 base and J by 0 bases, with 8 bases between. Germline V CDR1 and CDR2: SGHRS, YFSETQ. The CDR3 extends over 14 amino acids. CDR3 nucleotide sequence: TGCGCCAGCAGCTTGAGAGTGAGCTCCTACGAGCAGTACTTC. Protein sequence: CASSLRVSSYEQYF.

This clone was found a few times. J is TRBJ2-1 and V is TRBV9; D not certain. CDR3 length equals 11 residues. V gave up 4 bases and J gave up 7 bases, with 6 bases separating them. Germline V lookup: CDR1 SGDLS, CDR2 YYNGEE. The CDR3 here is CASSPRNEQFF. As DNA, the CDR3 is TGTGCCAGCAGCCCCAGGAATGAGCAGTTCTTC.

The table lists this clone with a few counts. The chain combines TRBV30 with TRBJ1-1; D is uncertain. The CDR3 length is 11 residues. Germline V CDR1 and CDR2: GTSNPN, SVGIG (reference sequence). Trimming shortened V by 4 bases and J by 7 bases, and 10 bases separated the two germline ends. Here the CDR3 reads CAWMGEGEAFF. The CDR3 nucleotides are TGTGCCTGGATGGGCGAGGGTGAAGCTTTCTTT.

V gene TRBV5-4 combines with J gene TRBJ1-1; the D gene is possibly TRBD1 (6 bases). Germline V gives CDR1 SGHNT, CDR2 YYREEE (reference sequence). Trimming took off 3 bases at V and 4 bases at J, with 13 bases between the two ends. The CDR3 extends over 14 amino acids. The CDR3 loop reads CASSSGVAGTEAFF. CDR3 DNA sequence: TGTGCCAGCAGCTCAGGGGTTGCGGGCACTGAAGCTTTCTTT.

V and J are TRBV28 and TRBJ2-5; D is undetermined. CDR1 is MDHEN and CDR2 is SYDVKM in the germline V gene. V gave up 2 bases and J gave up 3 bases, with 13 bases separating them. This CDR3 comprises 15 residues. DNA for the CDR3: TGTGCCAGCAGTTTAAGCCCCGACATTAAAGAGACCCAGTACTTC. This gives the protein CASSLSPDIKETQYF.

This sequence joins TRBV7-9 and TRBJ2-1; weak D call: TRBD2 (5 bases). The V and J ends lost 2 bases and 1 base respectively, with 6 bases between them. Germline CDR1 is SEHNR and CDR2 is FQNEAQ (reference sequence). This CDR3 contains 14 residues. The CDR3 reads CASSLTRSYNEQFF. CDR3 DNA sequence: TGTGCCAGCAGCTTAACTAGATCCTACAATGAGCAGTTCTTC.

This clone came up a few times. V gene TRBV9 combines with J gene TRBJ2-1, with 9 bases lining up with TRBD2. J was trimmed by 7 bases and V by 0 bases; bases with no gene match: 5. Germline V gene lookup returns CDR1 SGDLS and CDR2 YYNGEE. The CDR3 is made up of 15 amino acids. CDR3 bases: TGTGCCAGCAGCGTAGGGTCTAGCGGGACGAATGAGCAGTTCTTC. Its translation: CASSVGSSGTNEQFF.

The rearrangement links TRBV14 to TRBJ2-6; a possible D gene is TRBD2 (5 bases). The V and J ends lost 4 bases and 4 bases respectively, with 14 bases between them. CDR3 size: 16 residues. Looked up from germline, CDR1 is SGHDN and CDR2 is FVKESK. CDR3 in DNA: TGTGCCAGCAGCCCGCGTCGGGGTTCAGGGGCCAACGTCCTGACTTTC. Protein: CASSPRRGSGANVLTF.

This chain uses TRBV12-5 with TRBJ2-7, with a weak D call TRBD2 (6 bases). The CDR3 length is 16 residues. V was pared by 0 bases and J by 0 bases, with 12 bases between. The V gene's germline CDR1 is LGHNT and CDR2 FRNRAP. In DNA form, the CDR3 reads TGTGCTAGTGGTTTGGTACGGGGACTTTCCTCCTACGAGCAGTACTTC. It is translated as CASGLVRGLSSYEQYF.

This clone was seen more than once but under ten times. The chain uses TRBV2 and TRBJ1-4; TRBD1 might be the D (6 bases). Germline V gives CDR1 SNHLY, CDR2 FYNNEI. V lost 3 bases and J lost 16, with 18 bases in between. The CDR3 is 13 amino acids. CDR3 sequence reads: CASSEGMGAIPFF. The CDR3 DNA reads TGTGCCAGCAGTGAGGGGATGGGGGCTATCCCGTTTTTT.

This clone was picked up many times. The chain combines TRBV5-1 with TRBJ2-1, with 9 bases fitting TRBD2. The CDR3 is made up of 15 amino acids. V lost 1 base, J lost 6 bases, and 5 bases stayed unmatched. CDR1 SGHRS and CDR2 YFSETQ come from the germline V gene. For the CDR3, the DNA is TGCGCCAGCAGCTTGCGCGGGAGGGAAATCAATGAGCAGTTCTTC. Translation gives CASSLRGREINEQFF.

In this sample, this clone turned up a few times. The chain links TRBV18 to TRBJ2-7; D gene uncertain. Germline-derived CDR1 and CDR2 are KGHSH and LQKENI. V dropped 2 bases and J dropped 2 bases, with 7 bases sitting between them. The CDR3 totals 13 residues. The CDR3 here is CASSPTETYEQYF. The CDR3 coding sequence is TGTGCCAGCTCACCAACAGAAACCTACGAGCAGTACTTC.

This clone was seen only a few times. The genes are TRBV5-5 and TRBJ2-1, with 8 bases matching TRBD1. Germline CDR1 is SGHKS and CDR2 is YYEKEE (reference sequence). V shed 6 bases, J shed 4 bases, and the junction held 9 bases outside the gene matches. The CDR3 has 15 residues. CDR3 DNA sequence: TGTGCCAGCACCGCCGGACAGGGTACTTACAATGAGCAGTTCTTC. Its protein product is CASTAGQGTYNEQFF. Full variable domain (rest looked up from reference TRBV5-5 and TRBJ2-1): DAGVTQSPTHLIKTRGQQVTLRCSPISGHKSVSWYQQVLGQGPQFIFQYYEKEERGRGNFPDRFSARQFPNYSSELNVNALLLGDSALYLCASTAGQGTYNEQFFGPGTRLTVL.

The gene calls are TRBV5-1 and TRBJ2-7; the match to TRBD1 covers 7 bases. The germline gives CDR1 SGHRS, CDR2 YFSETQ. Trimming took 4 bases from V and 0 from J; bases not matched to a gene: 7. The CDR3 loop spans 15 amino acids. The CDR3: CASSTGTDSSYEQYF. The CDR3 nucleotides are TGCGCCAGCAGCACCGGGACAGATAGCTCCTACGAGCAGTACTTC.

This clone has just a few counts. The rearrangement uses TRBV27 and TRBJ2-1, with 11 nucleotides matching TRBD2. The V gene end was trimmed by 4 bases and the J gene end by 3 bases; junction bases not matched to a gene: 5. The CDR3 is 16 residues long. Germline CDR1 MNHEY, CDR2 SMNVEV (reference sequence). The CDR3 nucleotides are TGTGCCAGCAGTTCCGGACTAGCGGGTAGCTACAATGAGCAGTTCTTC. Residues: CASSSGLAGSYNEQFF.

This clone was observed a handful of times. The CDR3 DNA is TGTGCCAGCAGTTTAGGAGGGAACACCGGGGAGCTGTTTTTT. This encodes CASSLGGNTGELFF. The rearrangement uses TRBV14 and TRBJ2-2; D possibly corresponds to TRBD2 (5 bases). V lost 6 bases and J 1 base, leaving 9 bases between the germline ends. The length of the CDR3 is 14 residues. Germline V gene sequence: CDR1 SGHDN, CDR2 FVKESK.

This clone occurred a few times. The chain employs TRBV11-1 and TRBJ2-2; 8 nucleotides match TRBD1. J lost 3 bases, V lost 4 bases, and 1 base had no gene match. CDR3 size: 14 residues. Looked up from germline, CDR1 is SGHAT and CDR2 is FQDESV (reference sequence). The CDR3, as DNA: TGTGCCAGCAGCTACAGGGGGGACACCGGGGAGCTGTTTTTT. This translates into CASSYRGDTGELFF.

This chain connects TRBV5-1 to TRBJ2-1, with 13 nucleotides matching TRBD2. This CDR3 has 17 amino acids. Losses at the gene ends were 7 bases for V and 2 bases for J; bases not matched to a gene: 9. Looked up from germline, CDR1 is SGHRS and CDR2 is YFSETQ. CDR3 in amino acids: CASQTSGRPTPYNEQFF. The CDR3 DNA reads as TGCGCCAGCCAGACTAGCGGGAGGCCAACCCCCTACAATGAGCAGTTCTTC.

This clone was picked up a small number of times. The chain uses TRBV28 and TRBJ1-2; D not resolved. Per germline, CDR1 MDHEN and CDR2 SYDVKM. This CDR3 spans 13 amino acids. The V gene lost 6 bases and the J gene lost 4 bases, with 12 bases spanning the gap. The CDR3 DNA is TGTGCCAGCAGACTCGTCATCGGCTATGGCTACACCTTC. It translates to CASRLVIGYGYTF.